Listed below are T cell receptor beta chains from one sample, sequenced in a study of shared clonotypes between healthy human individuals. Clones were read by immunoSEQ multiplex PCR, and TCRdb kept only the in-frame ones, dropping some. The table lists hundreds of thousands of clones, approximately 79% of them singletons. The sequenced sample consisted of memory CD4+ T cells sorted from blood. These receptors were taken from a young woman in good health. The CDR3 runs from the conserved cysteine through the conserved F or W. The D gene is left open where the match is weak. The size field is filled for only some rows; it gives once, few, many or a size class.

d_gene	abundance	v_gene	j_gene	CDR3aa	CDR3nt
TRBD1	.	TRBV6-5	TRBJ2-7	CASSRQGEGSYEQYF	TGTGCCAGCAGCCGACAGGGGGAGGGATCCTACGAGCAGTACTTC
TRBD2	.	TRBV7-9	TRBJ2-1	CASTQGGTSGRAREQFF	TGTGCCAGCACCCAAGGAGGGACTAGCGGGAGGGCCCGGGAGCAGTTCTTC
.	once	TRBV5-4	TRBJ2-7	CASSFFGDTYEQYF	TGTGCCAGCAGCTTTTTCGGGGACACCTACGAGCAGTACTTC
TRBD1	few	TRBV6-1	TRBJ1-1	CASIRRGTGGSAFF	TGTGCCAGCATACGCCGGGGGACAGGGGGTTCTGCTTTCTTT
TRBD2	.	TRBV25-1	TRBJ2-1	CASSEVLAGGNEQFF	TGTGCCAGCAGTGAAGTACTAGCGGGAGGGAATGAGCAGTTCTTC
.	.	TRBV21-1	TRBJ1-2	CASSKLTKSRAYGYTF	TGTGCCAGCAGCAAATTAACAAAGTCGAGGGCCTATGGCTACACCTTC
.	.	TRBV19	TRBJ2-7	CASKPGTSTYEQYF	TGTGCCAGCAAACCAGGGACGTCGACCTACGAGCAGTACTTC
.	.	TRBV5-1	TRBJ2-3	CASSGLNTDTQYF	TGCGCCAGCAGCGGGTTAAACACAGATACGCAGTATTTT
TRBD1	.	TRBV2	TRBJ2-2	CASSQGTGGELFF	TGTGCCAGCAGCCAAGGGACAGGCGGGGAGCTGTTTTTT
.	.	TRBV2	TRBJ1-4	CASREEGRGKLFF	TGTGCCAGCCGAGAGGAAGGCCGGGGAAAACTGTTTTTT
.	.	TRBV6-5	TRBJ2-3	CASSYPLPDTQYF	TGTGCCAGCAGTTACCCCCTACCAGATACGCAGTATTTT
TRBD2	.	TRBV5-1	TRBJ2-5	CASSLDLAGGFETQYF	TGCGCCAGCAGCTTGGACCTAGCGGGAGGGTTTGAGACCCAGTACTTC
.	.	TRBV19	TRBJ1-1	CASKPRGQFFTEAFF	TGTGCCAGTAAACCAAGAGGACAGTTTTTTACTGAAGCTTTCTTT
.	.	TRBV5-4	TRBJ2-1	CASSSGTRQPNEQFF	TGTGCCAGCAGCTCCGGGACTCGCCAGCCCAATGAGCAGTTCTTC
TRBD2	.	TRBV4-2	TRBJ2-2	CASSRVRLSSGSRMNTGELFF	TGTGCCAGCAGCCGGGTAAGATTGTCTAGCGGGAGTAGGATGAACACCGGGGAGCTGTTTTTT
.	.	TRBV6-5	TRBJ2-3	CASSNIVASTDTQYF	TGTGCCAGCAGTAACATAGTCGCTAGCACAGATACGCAGTATTTT
.	.	TRBV6-1	TRBJ2-7	CASSEGTNYEQYF	TGTGCCAGCAGCGAGGGGACCAACTACGAGCAGTACTTC
.	.	TRBV6-1	TRBJ2-7	CASRGTMGTYEQYF	TGTGCCAGCAGAGGAACGATGGGAACCTACGAGCAGTACTTC
.	.	TRBV7-8	TRBJ2-7	CASSPTVGNYEQYF	TGTGCCAGCAGCCCGACGGTAGGAAACTACGAGCAGTACTTC